This TCR beta chain was recorded in a study of shared clonotypes between healthy human individuals. TCRdb's copy holds only in-frame clones and misses some; the assay was immunoSEQ multiplex PCR. The repertoire includes 1.5 million to 1.9 million clones, nearly 99% of them detected once, and about 0.45% sits in the top ten. The germline V gene has CDR1 LNHDA and CDR2 SQIVND (reference sequence). This CDR3 region has 14 residues. Trimming at V came to 5 bases and at J to 0 bases, leaving 4 bases not matched to a gene. Input material: naive CD4+ T cells sorted from blood. Sample subset: CD45RA+ positively selected. V usage is TRBV19 and J usage is TRBJ2-7; 7 bases are shared with TRBD1. This sequence was found in a man aged 25 to 40 in good health. The CDR3 nucleotides read TGTGCCAGTAGTGATAGACAGGGCTCCTACGAGCAGTACTTC. Translation gives CASSDRQGSYEQYF.